The 8 T cell receptor beta chains below were found in one sample sequenced in a study of shared clonotypes between healthy human individuals. Some clones are missing from TCRdb's copy, which holds only in-frame ones; the method was immunoSEQ multiplex PCR. The sample holds 2,100,000 or so clones; 90% to 97% are singletons and the top ten take 0.1% to 0.15%. The sequencing sample was made of naive CD4+ T cells sorted from blood. Subset of the sample: CD45RA+ positively selected. Source of these receptors: a man between 18 and 35 years old in good health.

The chain joins TRBV30 to TRBJ1-2; TRBD1 matches 7 bases. Trimming took 4 bases from V and 8 from J; bases not matched to a gene: 25. The CDR3 consists of 18 residues. Per the germline V gene, CDR1 is GTSNPN and CDR2 is SVGIG (reference sequence). CDR3 sequence (DNA): TGTGCCTGGAATGGGCCGCGAGACAATCGGGACAGTGCTTGGGGCTACACCTTC. This encodes CAWNGPRDNRDSAWGYTF.

The chain is built from TRBV5-4 and TRBJ2-5; D is tentatively TRBD1 or TRBD2 (5 bases each). V dropped 6 bases and J dropped 3 bases, with 21 bases sitting between them. The CDR3 totals 16 residues. Germline-derived CDR1 and CDR2 are SGHNT and YYREEE (reference sequence). The CDR3 DNA sequence: TGTGCCAGCACCTTCAGCCAGGGACGTAGGGAAGAGACCCAGTACTTC. As protein: CASTFSQGRREETQYF.

J is TRBJ2-7 and V is TRBV10-1; no reliable D call. The CDR3 is 15 residues long. In germline, CDR1 is WNHNN, CDR2 SYGVQD (reference sequence). Between the trimmed V and J ends, which lost 0 bases and 4 bases, there was a span of 13 bases. This CDR3 reads CASSESRSISYEQYF. CDR3 DNA: TGCGCCAGCAGTGAGTCGCGGAGCATCTCGTACGAGCAGTACTTC.

The count of this clone is one. The chain employs TRBV30 and TRBJ2-2; D is uncertain. Germline-derived CDR1 and CDR2 are GTSNPN and SVGIG (reference sequence). This CDR3 has 12 amino acids. V shed 4 bases and J shed 7 bases, with 10 bases lying between them. The CDR3 loop is CAWTARYGELFF. The CDR3 DNA follows: TGTGCCTGGACTGCTAGGTACGGGGAGCTGTTTTTT.

The rearrangement joins TRBV5-1 to TRBJ2-1, with 10 bases that match TRBD2. The germline V gene encodes CDR1 SGHRS and CDR2 YFSETQ. There are 15 residues in the CDR3. Trimming cost V 0 bases and J 5 bases; bases outside gene matches: 2. The CDR3 bases are TGCGCCAGCAGCTTGGTAGGACTAGCGGACAATGAGCAGTTCTTC. Translation: CASSLVGLADNEQFF.

In its sample, this clone was seen once. CDR3 amino acids: CASSPDRGTYYGYTF. CDR3 nucleotides: TGTGCCAGCAGTCCGGACAGGGGAACGTACTATGGCTACACCTTC. The genes are TRBV6-5 and TRBJ1-2; 9 bases map to TRBD1. The CDR3 loop spans 15 amino acids. Trimming removed 5 bases from V and 3 bases from J; junction bases left unmatched: 7. Germline V gene data show CDR1 as MNHEY and CDR2 as SVGAGI.

The rearrangement joins TRBV11-2 to TRBJ2-7; 10 nucleotides align to TRBD1. The V gene end was trimmed by 5 bases and the J gene end by 13 bases; junction bases not matched to a gene: 11. The CDR3 loop spans 13 amino acids. In germline, CDR1 is SGHAT, CDR2 FQNNGV. The CDR3 bases are TGTGCCAGCAGCGCGGGGGACAGGGGCCTTGTATACTTC. Protein sequence: CASSAGDRGLVYF. The full variable domain, in which reference TRBV11-2 and TRBJ2-7 provide the parts outside the CDR3, is EAGVAQSPRYKIIEKRQSVAFWCNPISGHATLYWYQQILGQGPKLLIQFQNNGVVDDSQLPKDRFSAERLKGVDSTLKIQPAKLEDSAVYLCASSAGDRGLVYFGPGTRLTVT.

The chain carries TRBV5-1 and TRBJ2-3; D gene uncertain. Trimming cost V 3 bases and J 0 bases, with 8 bases left between them. Germline assignment: CDR1 SGHRS and CDR2 YFSETQ. The CDR3 spans 14 residues. CDR3 bases: TGCGCCAGCAGCTCGGATAGGAGCACAGATACGCAGTATTTT. As protein: CASSSDRSTDTQYF.